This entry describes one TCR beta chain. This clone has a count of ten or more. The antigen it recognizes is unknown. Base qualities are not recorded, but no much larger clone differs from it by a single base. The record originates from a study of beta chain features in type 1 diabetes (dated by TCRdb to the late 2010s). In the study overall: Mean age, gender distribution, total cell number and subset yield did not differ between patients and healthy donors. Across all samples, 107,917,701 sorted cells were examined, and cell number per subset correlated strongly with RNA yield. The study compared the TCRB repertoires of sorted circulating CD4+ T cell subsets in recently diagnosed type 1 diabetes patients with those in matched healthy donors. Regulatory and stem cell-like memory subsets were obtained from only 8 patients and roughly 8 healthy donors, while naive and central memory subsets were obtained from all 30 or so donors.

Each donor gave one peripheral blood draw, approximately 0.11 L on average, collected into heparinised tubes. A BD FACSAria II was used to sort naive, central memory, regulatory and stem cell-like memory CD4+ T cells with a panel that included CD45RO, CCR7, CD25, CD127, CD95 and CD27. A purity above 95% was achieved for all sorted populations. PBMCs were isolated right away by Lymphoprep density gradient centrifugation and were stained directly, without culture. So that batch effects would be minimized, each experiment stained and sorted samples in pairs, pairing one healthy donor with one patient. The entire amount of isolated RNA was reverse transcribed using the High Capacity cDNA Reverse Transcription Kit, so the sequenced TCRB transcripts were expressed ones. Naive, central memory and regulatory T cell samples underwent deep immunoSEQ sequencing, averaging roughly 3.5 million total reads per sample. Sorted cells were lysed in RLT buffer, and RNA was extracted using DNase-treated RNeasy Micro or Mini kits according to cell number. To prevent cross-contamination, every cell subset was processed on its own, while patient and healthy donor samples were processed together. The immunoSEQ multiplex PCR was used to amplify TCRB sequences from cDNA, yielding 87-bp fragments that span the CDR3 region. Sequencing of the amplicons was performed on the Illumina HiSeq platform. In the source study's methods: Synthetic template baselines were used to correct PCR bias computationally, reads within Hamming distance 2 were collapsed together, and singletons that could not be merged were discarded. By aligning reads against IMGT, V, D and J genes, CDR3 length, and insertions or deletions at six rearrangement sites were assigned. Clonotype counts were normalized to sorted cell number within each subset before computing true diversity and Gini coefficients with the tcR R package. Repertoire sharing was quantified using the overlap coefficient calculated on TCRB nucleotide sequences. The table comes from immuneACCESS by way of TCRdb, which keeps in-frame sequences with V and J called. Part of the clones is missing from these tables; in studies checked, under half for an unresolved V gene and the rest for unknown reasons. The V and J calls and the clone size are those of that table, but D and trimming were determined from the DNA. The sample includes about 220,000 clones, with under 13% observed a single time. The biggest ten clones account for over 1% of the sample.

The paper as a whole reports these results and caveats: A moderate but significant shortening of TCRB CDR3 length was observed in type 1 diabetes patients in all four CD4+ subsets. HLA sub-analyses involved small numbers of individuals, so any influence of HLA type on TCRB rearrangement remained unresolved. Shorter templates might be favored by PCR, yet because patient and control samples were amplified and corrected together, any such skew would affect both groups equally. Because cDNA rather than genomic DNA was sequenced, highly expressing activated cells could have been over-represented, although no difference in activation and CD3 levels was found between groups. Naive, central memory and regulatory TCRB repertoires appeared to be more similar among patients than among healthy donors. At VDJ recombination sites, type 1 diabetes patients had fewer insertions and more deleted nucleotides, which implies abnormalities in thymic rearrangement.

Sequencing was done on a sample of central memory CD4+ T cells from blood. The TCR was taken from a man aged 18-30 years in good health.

The DNA sequence is TGTGCCAGCAGCTCCCGGCCTCGGAATGAGCAGTTCTTC. The resulting protein is CASSSRPRNEQFF. The chain joins TRBV7-2 to TRBJ2-1; no D gene can be assigned with confidence. From the germline V gene, CDR1 is SGHTA and CDR2 is FQGNSA. From the cysteine through the phenylalanine, the CDR3 covers 13 amino acids. Only the CDR3 DNA stays, 39 bases, in frame from base 1. The V end loses 4 bases and the J end loses 7 bases, and a stretch of 11 bases separates them.